This T cell receptor beta chain emerged from a study of post-analysis software for immune sequencing data. General study points: Batch-matched samples strongly co-clustered by F measure. Comparison with controls showed significantly lower normalized Chao1 diversity in multiple sclerosis patients.

Trimming left V 5 bases short and J 3 bases short, with 17 bases between. CDR3 length: 16 amino acids. In the case of this clonotype: The antigen remains undetermined.

Unique molecular identifiers featured in each of the TCR beta cDNA libraries. TCRdb redid the calling of the PCR reads with MiXCR, one entry per CDR3 protein. The table records 150,000 to 200,000 distinct CDR3 sequences, under 40% of them present only once. The genes are TRBV12-3 or TRBV12-4 and TRBJ1-5; the D is unclear. Sequencing used blood, obtained after autologous hematopoietic stem cell transplantation. The sequence derives from a girl between 10 and 17 years old with multiple sclerosis. The CDR3 DNA is TGTGCCAGCAGTCCAGGTTGGAGGTGGAACAATCAGCCCCAGCATTTT. Protein: CASSPGWRWNNQPQHF.